Shown below are 7 T cell receptor beta chains from a single sample sequenced in a study of shared clonotypes between healthy human individuals (dated by TCRdb to 2018 to 2021). CD8 naive samples were obtained by positive selection for CCR7 among CD45RO-negative cells, yielding a CD45RA+CCR7+ population from which TemRA cells were excluded. To prepare the library, the immunoSEQ multiplex PCR assay was applied. Sourced from immuneACCESS, this table was stored by TCRdb with only in-frame sequences that have V and J called. A share of the clones is absent; for the studies checked, an unresolved V gene accounts for under half, and the remainder has no known explanation. Counted in this sample were around 1,900,000 clones; around 93% of them appeared once. The ten largest clones represent roughly 1.7% of the sample. The sample was naive CD8+ T cells from PBMCs. The cell subset or site label for this specimen denotes: CD45RA+CCR7+. These TCRs come from a man younger than 35 in good health. Some clones in this sample may be carry-over from other donors' samples.

CDR3 sequence (DNA): TGTGCCAGCAGCGGATCCAGGGGCCTCTACGAGCAGTACTTC. Its translation is CASSGSRGLYEQYF. The gene calls are TRBV9 and TRBJ2-7; D possibly corresponds to TRBD1 (6 bases). Germline values: CDR1 SGDLS, CDR2 YYNGEE. This CDR3 has 14 residues. V lost 3 bases to trimming and J lost 3 bases, with 13 bases between them.

The chain employs TRBV28 and TRBJ2-7; D might be TRBD1 (6 bases). The CDR3 loop spans 13 amino acids. Between the trimmed V and J ends, which lost 6 bases and 4 bases, there was a span of 13 bases. Germline-derived CDR1 and CDR2 are MDHEN and SYDVKM. Here the CDR3 DNA reads TGTGCCAGCAGACCTTGGACAGAGTACGAGCAGTACTTC. Encoded protein: CASRPWTEYEQYF.

The chain is built from TRBV27 and TRBJ2-2; TRBD1 matches at 10 bases. The CDR3 is 15 amino acids. Trimming at V came to 6 bases and at J to 4 bases, leaving 5 bases not matched to a gene. Looked up from germline, CDR1 is MNHEY and CDR2 is SMNVEV (reference sequence). In nucleotides, the CDR3 is TGTGCCAGCAGCCGAGGGACAGGGGTCACCGGGGAGCTGTTTTTT. Protein product: CASSRGTGVTGELFF.

The chain carries TRBV6-5 and TRBJ2-1; D ambiguous. CDR1 and CDR2 from the germline V gene are MNHEY and SVGAGI. V was trimmed by 6 bases and J by 4 bases, leaving 13 bases between them. The CDR3 consists of 14 residues. DNA for the CDR3: TGTGCCAGCAGGACACCCCTTCCATACAATGAGCAGTTCTTC. Translated, it gives CASRTPLPYNEQFF.

This clone has more than one count but fewer than ten. The V gene is TRBV27, the J gene TRBJ1-1, with D perhaps matching TRBD1 (5 bases). The length of the CDR3 is 15 residues. Germline CDR1 and CDR2: MNHEY and SMNVEV (reference sequence). V was shortened by 7 bases and J by 6 bases, with 21 bases between the two germline ends. This CDR3 reads CASTVSGTVRAEAFF. The CDR3 nucleotides read TGTGCCAGCACCGTTTCCGGGACGGTGAGGGCTGAAGCTTTCTTT.

The V gene is TRBV9, the J gene TRBJ2-3, with a possible D match to TRBD1 (5 bases). Germline CDR1 SGDLS, CDR2 YYNGEE. The CDR3 contains 14 residues. V lost 0 bases and J lost 9, with 14 bases in between. CDR3: CASSVGQGYQTQYF. The CDR3, as DNA: TGTGCCAGCAGCGTAGGGCAGGGTTACCAGACGCAGTATTTT.

The chain has TRBV27 and TRBJ2-1, with D unresolved. V was pared by 5 bases and J by 7 bases, with 9 bases between. Germline loops: CDR1 MNHEY, CDR2 SMNVEV (reference sequence). The CDR3 length is 12 residues. The CDR3 loop is CASSGQRNEQFF. The CDR3, as DNA: TGTGCCAGCAGTGGTCAAAGAAATGAGCAGTTCTTC.